A single count supports the clone carrying this T cell receptor beta chain. These data originate in a study of CD8 T cells in Susac syndrome. The CDR3 spans 14 residues. CDR1 and CDR2 from the germline V gene are DFQATT and SNEGSKA (reference sequence). Trimming removed 1 base from V and 6 bases from J, with 16 bases in between. With random hexamers, reverse transcription was performed on roughly 0.45 to 1 ug of RNA. MiXCR, run by TCRdb on the immunoSEQ multiplex PCR reads, gives a single entry per CDR3 protein. The repertoire holds 180,000 or so distinct CDR3 sequences, with around 94% as singletons.

Sequencing was carried out using CD4+ T cells from PBMCs. The chain has TRBV20-1 and TRBJ2-7; D gene uncertain. This clonotype was sampled from a human donor in good health. The CDR3 loop is CSARADPADLEQYF. The CDR3 region has the DNA TGCAGTGCTAGAGCCGACCCGGCGGACCTCGAGCAGTACTTC.